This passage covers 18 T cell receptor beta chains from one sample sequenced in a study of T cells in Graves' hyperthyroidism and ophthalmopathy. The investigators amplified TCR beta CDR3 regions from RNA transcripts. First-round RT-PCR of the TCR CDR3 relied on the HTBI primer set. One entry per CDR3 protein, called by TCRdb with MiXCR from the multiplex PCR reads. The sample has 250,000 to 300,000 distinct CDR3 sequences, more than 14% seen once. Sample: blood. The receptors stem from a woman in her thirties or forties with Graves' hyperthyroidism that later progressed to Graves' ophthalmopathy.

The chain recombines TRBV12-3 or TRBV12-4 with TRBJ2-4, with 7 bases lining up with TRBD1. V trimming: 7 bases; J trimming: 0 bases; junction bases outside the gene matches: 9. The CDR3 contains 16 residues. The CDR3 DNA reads TGTGCCAGCATGGGCCCAAGGGGGCTAGCCAAAAACATTCAGTACTTC. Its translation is CASMGPRGLAKNIQYF.

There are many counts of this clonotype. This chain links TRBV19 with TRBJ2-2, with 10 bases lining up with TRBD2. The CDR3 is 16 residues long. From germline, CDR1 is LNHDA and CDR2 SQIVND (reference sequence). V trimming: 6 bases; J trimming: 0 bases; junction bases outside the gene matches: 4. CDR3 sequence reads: CASRLLAGANTGELFF. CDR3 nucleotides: TGTGCCAGTAGACTCCTAGCGGGAGCGAACACCGGGGAGCTGTTTTTT.

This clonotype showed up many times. The CDR3 nucleotides are TGCAGTGCTACCGACAGGGGGCTTTACGAGCAGTACTTC. Its protein product is CSATDRGLYEQYF. This chain links TRBV20-1 with TRBJ2-7; TRBD1 matches at 10 bases. From germline, CDR1 is DFQATT and CDR2 SNEGSKA (reference sequence). The CDR3 length is 13 residues. With V trimmed by 4 bases and J by 4 bases, 4 bases remained unmatched.

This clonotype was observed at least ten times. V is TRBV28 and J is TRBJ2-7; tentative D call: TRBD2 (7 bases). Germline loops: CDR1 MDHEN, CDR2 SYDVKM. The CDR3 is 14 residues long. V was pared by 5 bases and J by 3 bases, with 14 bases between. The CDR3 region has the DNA TGTGCCAGCAGTATTGGGGGGGCGGGCTACGAGCAGTACTTC. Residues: CASSIGGAGYEQYF.

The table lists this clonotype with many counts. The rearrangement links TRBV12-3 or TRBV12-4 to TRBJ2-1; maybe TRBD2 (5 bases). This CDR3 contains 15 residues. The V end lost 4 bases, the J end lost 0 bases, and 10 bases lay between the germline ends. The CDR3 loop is CASSSTRVSYNEQFF. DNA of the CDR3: TGTGCCAGCAGTTCCACTAGGGTCTCCTACAATGAGCAGTTCTTC.

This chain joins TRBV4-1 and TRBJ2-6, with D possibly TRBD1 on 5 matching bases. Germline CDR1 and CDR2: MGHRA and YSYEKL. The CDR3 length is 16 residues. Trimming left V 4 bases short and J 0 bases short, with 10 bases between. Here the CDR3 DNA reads TGCGCCAGCAGCCCGACAGCGAGCTCTGGGGCCAACGTCCTGACTTTC. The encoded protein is CASSPTASSGANVLTF.

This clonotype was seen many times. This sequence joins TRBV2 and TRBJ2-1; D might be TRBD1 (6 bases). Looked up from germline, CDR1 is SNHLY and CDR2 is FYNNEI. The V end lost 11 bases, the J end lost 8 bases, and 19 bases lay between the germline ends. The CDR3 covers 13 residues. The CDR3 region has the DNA TGTGCCGGTAACTTACAGGGAATCGATGAGCAGTTCTTC. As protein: CAGNLQGIDEQFF. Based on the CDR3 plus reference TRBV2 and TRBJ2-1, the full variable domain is EPEVTQTPSHQVTQMGQEVILRCVPISNHLYFYWYRQILGQKVEFLVSFYNNEISEKSEIFDDQFSVERPDGSNFTLKIRSTKLEDSAMYFCAGNLQGIDEQFFGPGTRLTVL.

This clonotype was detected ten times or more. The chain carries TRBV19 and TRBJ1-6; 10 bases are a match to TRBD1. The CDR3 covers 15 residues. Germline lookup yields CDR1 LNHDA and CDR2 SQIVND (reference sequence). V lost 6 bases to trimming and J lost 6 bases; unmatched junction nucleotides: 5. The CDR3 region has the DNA TGTGCCAGTAGACGACAGGGGGCGAGTAATTCACCCCTCCACTTT. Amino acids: CASRRQGASNSPLHF.

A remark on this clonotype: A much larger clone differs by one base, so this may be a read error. The CDR3 spells CASSQETLRYEQYF. The DNA of the CDR3 is TGTGCCAGCAGCCAAGAGACGCTCCGCTACGAGCAGTACTTC. V gene TRBV3-1 combines with J gene TRBJ2-7; no clear D. CDR3 length: 14 residues. The V gene's germline CDR1 is LGHDT and CDR2 YNNKEL (reference sequence). V was pared by 0 bases and J by 3 bases, with 9 bases between.

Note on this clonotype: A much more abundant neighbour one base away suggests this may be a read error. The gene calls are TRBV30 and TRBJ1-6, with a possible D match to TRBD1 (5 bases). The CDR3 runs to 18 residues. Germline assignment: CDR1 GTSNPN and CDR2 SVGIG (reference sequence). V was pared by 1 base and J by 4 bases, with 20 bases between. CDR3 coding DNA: TGTGCCTGGAGTGCCCTATACAGGACCCTTAATTATAATTCACCCCTCCACTTT. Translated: CAWSALYRTLNYNSPLHF.

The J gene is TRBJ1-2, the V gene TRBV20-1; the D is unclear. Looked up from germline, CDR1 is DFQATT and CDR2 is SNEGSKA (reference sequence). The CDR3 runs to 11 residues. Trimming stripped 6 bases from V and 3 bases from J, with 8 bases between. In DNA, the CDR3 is TGCAGTGCCCTGGATCACTATGGCTACACCTTC. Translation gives CSALDHYGYTF.

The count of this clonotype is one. The CDR3 bases are TGCAGTGCTGAGATACGTGGGAGGCGCAAGAGTGGGACCCAGTACTTC. It translates to CSAEIRGRRKSGTQYF. The rearrangement uses TRBV20-1 and TRBJ2-5, with a tentative D call TRBD2 (6 bases). The germline CDR1 and CDR2 sequences are DFQATT and SNEGSKA (reference sequence). V dropped 5 bases and J dropped 7 bases, with 26 bases sitting between them. The CDR3 covers 16 residues.

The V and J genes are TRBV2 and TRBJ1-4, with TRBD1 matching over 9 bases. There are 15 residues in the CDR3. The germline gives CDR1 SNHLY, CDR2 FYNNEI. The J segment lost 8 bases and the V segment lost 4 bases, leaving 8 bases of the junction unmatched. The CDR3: CASSGDGQGREKLFF. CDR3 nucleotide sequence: TGTGCCAGCAGTGGAGACGGACAGGGGCGGGAAAAACTGTTTTTT.

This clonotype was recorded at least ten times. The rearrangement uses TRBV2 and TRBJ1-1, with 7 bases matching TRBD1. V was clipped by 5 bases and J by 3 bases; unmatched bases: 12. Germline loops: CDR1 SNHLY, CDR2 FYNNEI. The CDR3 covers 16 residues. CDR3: CASSQKTGRMHTEAFF. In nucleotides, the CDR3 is TGTGCCAGCAGTCAGAAGACAGGGAGAATGCACACTGAAGCTTTCTTT. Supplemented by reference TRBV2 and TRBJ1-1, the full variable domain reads EPEVTQTPSHQVTQMGQEVILRCVPISNHLYFYWYRQILGQKVEFLVSFYNNEISEKSEIFDDQFSVERPDGSNFTLKIRSTKLEDSAMYFCASSQKTGRMHTEAFFGQGTRLTVV.

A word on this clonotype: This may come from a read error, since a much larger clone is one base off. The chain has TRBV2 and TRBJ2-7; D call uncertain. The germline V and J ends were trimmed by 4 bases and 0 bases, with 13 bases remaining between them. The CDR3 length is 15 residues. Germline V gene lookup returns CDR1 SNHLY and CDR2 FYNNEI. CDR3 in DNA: TGTGCCAGCAGTGTTGAGTGGGCAAACTCCTACGAGCAGTACTTC. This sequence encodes CASSVEWANSYEQYF.

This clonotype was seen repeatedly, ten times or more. CDR3 protein: CASSQGVAGRLAVNEQFF. CDR3 nucleotide sequence: TGTGCCAGCAGCCAAGGGGTGGCCGGTAGGCTAGCGGTCAATGAGCAGTTCTTC. This chain uses TRBV4-2 with TRBJ2-1, with 7 bases fitting TRBD2. Per germline, CDR1 LGHNA and CDR2 YNFKEQ. V shed 1 base and J 6 bases; nucleotides not matched to a gene: 15. This CDR3 is built from 18 residues.

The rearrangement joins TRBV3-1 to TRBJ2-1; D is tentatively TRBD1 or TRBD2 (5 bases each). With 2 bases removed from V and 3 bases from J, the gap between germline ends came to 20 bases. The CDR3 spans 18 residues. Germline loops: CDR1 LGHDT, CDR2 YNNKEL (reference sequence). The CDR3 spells CASSQIWGTKRSYNEQFF. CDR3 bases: TGTGCCAGCAGCCAAATATGGGGGACGAAGCGGAGCTACAATGAGCAGTTCTTC.

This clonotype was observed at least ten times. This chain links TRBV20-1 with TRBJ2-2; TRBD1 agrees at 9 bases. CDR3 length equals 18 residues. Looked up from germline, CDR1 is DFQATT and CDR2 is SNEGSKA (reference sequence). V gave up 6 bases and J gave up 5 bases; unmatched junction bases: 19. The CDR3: CSALPAHRGLVSTGELFF. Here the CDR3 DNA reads TGCAGTGCCCTCCCGGCCCACAGGGGGCTTGTATCGACCGGGGAGCTGTTTTTT.